This T cell receptor (beta chain) was obtained from a study of cytomegalovirus exposure and HLA in healthy donors. About the study: The platform used for the roughly 130 validation repertoires matched that of the approximately 620 first-cohort repertoires, a later analysis reported. Whole-study findings and limits: Most TCRs appeared rarely, but some public TCRs recurred in many donors. Altogether, 150 to 200 TCR beta chains were recorded as cytomegalovirus-associated.

This clone was seen once. Antigen: not known. CDR3 length equals 19 residues. Assay: immunoSEQ multiplex PCR; the TCRdb copy retains only in-frame clones and omits some. Among approximately 160,000 clones, roughly 89% were seen once, and the ten largest hold 3% to 3.5%. It was the approximately 130-subject validation cohort, separate from the roughly 700-subject first cohort, to which the donors belonged. This chain joins TRBV1 and TRBJ1-5; TRBD1 was called by the table and not checked on the DNA. TRBV1 is reported as a pseudogene. This receptor was taken from a young woman in good health and CMV-seropositive. Material: PBMCs. CDR3 sequence (DNA): TGCACCAGCAGCCAAGATAATGGCACAGGGGCTTATAGCAATCAGCCCCAGCATTTT. Its protein is CTSSQDNGTGAYSNQPQHF.